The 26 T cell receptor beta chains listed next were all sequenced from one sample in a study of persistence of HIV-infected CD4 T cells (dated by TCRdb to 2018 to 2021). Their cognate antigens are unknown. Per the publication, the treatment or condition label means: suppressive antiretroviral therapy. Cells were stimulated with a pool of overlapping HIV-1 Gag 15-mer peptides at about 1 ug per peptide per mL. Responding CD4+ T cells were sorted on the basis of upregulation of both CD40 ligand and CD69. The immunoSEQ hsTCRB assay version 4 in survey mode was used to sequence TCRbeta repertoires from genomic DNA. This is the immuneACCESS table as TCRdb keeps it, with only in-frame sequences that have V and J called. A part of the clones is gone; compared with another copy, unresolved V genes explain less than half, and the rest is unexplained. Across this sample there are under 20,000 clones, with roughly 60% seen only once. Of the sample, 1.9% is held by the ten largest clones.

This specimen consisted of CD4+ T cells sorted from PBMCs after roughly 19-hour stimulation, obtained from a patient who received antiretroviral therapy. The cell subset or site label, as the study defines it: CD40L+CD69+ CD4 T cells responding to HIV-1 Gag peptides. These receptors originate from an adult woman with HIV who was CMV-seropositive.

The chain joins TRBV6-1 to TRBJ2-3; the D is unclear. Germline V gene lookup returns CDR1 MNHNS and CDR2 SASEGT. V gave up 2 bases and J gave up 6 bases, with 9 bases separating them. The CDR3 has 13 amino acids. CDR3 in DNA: TGTGCCAGCAGTGAAAGTTTACCGGATACGCAGTATTTT. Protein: CASSESLPDTQYF.

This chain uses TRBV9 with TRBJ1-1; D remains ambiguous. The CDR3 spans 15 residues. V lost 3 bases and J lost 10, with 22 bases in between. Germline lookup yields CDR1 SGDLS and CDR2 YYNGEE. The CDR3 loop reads CASSARGVGRDTAFF. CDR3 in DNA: TGTGCCAGCAGCGCCCGTGGTGTGGGCCGGGATACAGCTTTCTTT. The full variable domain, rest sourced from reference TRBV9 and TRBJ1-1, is DSGVTQTPKHLITATGQRVTLRCSPRSGDLSVYWYQQSLDQGLQFLIQYYNGEERAKGNILERFSAQQFPDLHSELNLSSLELGDSALYFCASSARGVGRDTAFFGQGTRLTVV.

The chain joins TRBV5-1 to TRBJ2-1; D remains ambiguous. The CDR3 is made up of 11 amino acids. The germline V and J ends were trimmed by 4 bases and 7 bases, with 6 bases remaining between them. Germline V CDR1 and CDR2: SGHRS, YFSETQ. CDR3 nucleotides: TGCGCCAGCAGCAGCCGTAATGAGCAGTTCTTC. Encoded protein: CASSSRNEQFF.

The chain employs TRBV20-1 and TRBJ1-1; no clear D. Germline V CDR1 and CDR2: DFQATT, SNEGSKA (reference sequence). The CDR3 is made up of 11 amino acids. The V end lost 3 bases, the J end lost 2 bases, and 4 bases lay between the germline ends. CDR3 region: CSARSNTEAFF. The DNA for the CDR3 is TGCAGTGCTAGGTCTAACACTGAAGCTTTCTTT.

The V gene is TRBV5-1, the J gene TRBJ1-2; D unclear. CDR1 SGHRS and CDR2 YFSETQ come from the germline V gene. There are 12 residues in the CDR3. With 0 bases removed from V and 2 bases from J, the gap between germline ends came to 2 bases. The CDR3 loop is CASSLDNYGYTF. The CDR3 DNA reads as TGCGCCAGCAGCTTGGACAACTATGGCTACACCTTC. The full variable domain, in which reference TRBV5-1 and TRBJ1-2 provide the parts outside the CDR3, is KAGVTQTPRYLIKTRGQQVTLSCSPISGHRSVSWYQQTPGQGLQFLFEYFSETQRNKGNFPGRFSGRQFSNSRSEMNVSTLELGDSALYLCASSLDNYGYTFGSGTRLTVV.

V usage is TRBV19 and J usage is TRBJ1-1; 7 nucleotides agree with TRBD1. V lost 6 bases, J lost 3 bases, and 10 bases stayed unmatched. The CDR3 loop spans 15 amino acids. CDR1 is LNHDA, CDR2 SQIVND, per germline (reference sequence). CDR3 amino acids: CASSRGQAIYTEAFF. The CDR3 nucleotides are TGTGCCAGTAGCCGCGGACAGGCTATCTACACTGAAGCTTTCTTT.

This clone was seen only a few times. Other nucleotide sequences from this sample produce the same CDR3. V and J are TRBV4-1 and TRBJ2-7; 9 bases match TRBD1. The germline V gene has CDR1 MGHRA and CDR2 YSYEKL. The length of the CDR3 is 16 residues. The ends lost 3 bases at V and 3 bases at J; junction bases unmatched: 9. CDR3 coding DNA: TGCGCCAGCAGCCAGATTCCGGGACAGGGATACTACGAGCAGTACTTC. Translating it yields CASSQIPGQGYYEQYF.

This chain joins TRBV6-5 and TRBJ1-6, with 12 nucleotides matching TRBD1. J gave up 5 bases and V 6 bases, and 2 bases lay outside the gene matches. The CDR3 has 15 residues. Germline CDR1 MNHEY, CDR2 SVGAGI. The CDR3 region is CASRRDRGHNSPLHF. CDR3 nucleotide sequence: TGTGCCAGCAGACGGGACAGGGGGCATAATTCACCCCTCCACTTT.

CDR3 in DNA: TGTGCCAGCAGCTCGACAGGGGCAGACACCGGGGAGCTGTTTTTT. It is translated as CASSSTGADTGELFF. The chain employs TRBV7-3 and TRBJ2-2; 8 bases match TRBD1. The junction had 4 bases not matched to a gene; V was cut back by 4 bases and J by 3 bases. The CDR3 has 15 amino acids. CDR1 and CDR2 (germline): SGHTA, FQGTGA.

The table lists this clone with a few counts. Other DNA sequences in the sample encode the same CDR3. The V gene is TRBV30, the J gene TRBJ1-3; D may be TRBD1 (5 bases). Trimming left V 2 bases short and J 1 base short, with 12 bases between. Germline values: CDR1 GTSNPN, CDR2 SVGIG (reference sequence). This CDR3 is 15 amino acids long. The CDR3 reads CAWSRDSGSGNTIYF. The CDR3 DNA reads TGTGCCTGGAGTCGTGACAGCGGTTCTGGAAACACCATATATTTT.

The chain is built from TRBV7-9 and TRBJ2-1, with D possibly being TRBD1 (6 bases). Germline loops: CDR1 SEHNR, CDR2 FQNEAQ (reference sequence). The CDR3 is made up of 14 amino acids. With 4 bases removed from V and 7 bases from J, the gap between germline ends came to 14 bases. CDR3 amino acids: CASSSGVTGNEQFF. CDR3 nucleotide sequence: TGTGCCAGCAGCTCCGGGGTAACAGGGAATGAGCAGTTCTTC.

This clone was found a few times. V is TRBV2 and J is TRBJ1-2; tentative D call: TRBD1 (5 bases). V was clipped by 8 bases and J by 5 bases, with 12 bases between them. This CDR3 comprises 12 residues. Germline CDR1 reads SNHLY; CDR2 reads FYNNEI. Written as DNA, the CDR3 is TGTGCCAGCCACTCAGGGCCGTATGGCTACACCTTC. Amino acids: CASHSGPYGYTF.

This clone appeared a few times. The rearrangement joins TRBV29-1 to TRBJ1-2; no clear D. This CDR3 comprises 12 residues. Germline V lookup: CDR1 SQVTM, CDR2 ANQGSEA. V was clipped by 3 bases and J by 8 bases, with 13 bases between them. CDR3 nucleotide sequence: TGCAGCGTTGAGGGAAGGAACGTCGGCTACACCTTC. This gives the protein CSVEGRNVGYTF. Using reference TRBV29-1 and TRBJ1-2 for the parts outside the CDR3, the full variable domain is SAVISQKPSRDICQRGTSLTIQCQVDSQVTMMFWYRQQPGQSLTLIATANQGSEATYESGFVIDKFPISRPNLTFSTLTVSNMSPEDSSIYLCSVEGRNVGYTFGSGTRLTVV.

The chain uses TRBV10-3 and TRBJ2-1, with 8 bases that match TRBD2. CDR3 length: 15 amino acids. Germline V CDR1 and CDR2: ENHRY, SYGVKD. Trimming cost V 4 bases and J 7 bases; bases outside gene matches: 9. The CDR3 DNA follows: TGTGCCATCAGTGCCCTAGCGGGCCAGCAAAATGAGCAGTTCTTC. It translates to CAISALAGQQNEQFF.

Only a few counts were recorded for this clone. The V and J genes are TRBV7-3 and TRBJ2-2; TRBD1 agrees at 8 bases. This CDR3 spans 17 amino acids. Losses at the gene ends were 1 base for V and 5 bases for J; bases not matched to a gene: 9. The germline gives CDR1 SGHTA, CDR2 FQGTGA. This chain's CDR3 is CASSLSPGTGLTGELFF. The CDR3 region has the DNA TGTGCCAGCAGCTTAAGCCCCGGGACAGGTTTAACCGGGGAGCTGTTTTTT.

The CDR3 is CASSIRDRNTGELFF. DNA for the CDR3: TGTGCCAGCAGCATCCGGGACAGGAACACCGGGGAGCTGTTTTTT. The chain employs TRBV5-4 and TRBJ2-2, with 7 nucleotides matching TRBD1. V lost 4 bases, J lost 1 base, and 4 bases stayed unmatched. The CDR3 length is 15 residues. Per the germline V gene, CDR1 is SGHNT and CDR2 is YYREEE (reference sequence).

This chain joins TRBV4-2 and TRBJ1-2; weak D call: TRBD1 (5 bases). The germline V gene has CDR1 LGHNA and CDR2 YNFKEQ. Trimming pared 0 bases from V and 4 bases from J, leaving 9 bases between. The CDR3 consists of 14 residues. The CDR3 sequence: CASSQDDSSYGYTF. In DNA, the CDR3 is TGTGCCAGCAGCCAAGATGACAGCAGCTATGGCTACACCTTC.

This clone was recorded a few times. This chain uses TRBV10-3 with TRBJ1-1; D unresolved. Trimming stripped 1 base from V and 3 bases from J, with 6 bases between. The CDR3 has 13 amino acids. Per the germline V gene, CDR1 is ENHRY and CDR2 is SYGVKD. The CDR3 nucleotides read TGTGCCATCAGTGAGTTGGAGTACACTGAAGCTTTCTTT. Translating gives CAISELEYTEAFF.

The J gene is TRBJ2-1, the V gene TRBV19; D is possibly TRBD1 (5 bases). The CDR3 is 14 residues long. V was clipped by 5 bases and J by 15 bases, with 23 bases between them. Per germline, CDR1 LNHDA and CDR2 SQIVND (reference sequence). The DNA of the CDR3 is TGTGCCAGTAGTCTCCTCCCCCCGGCAGGGTTTTGGTTCTTC. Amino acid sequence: CASSLLPPAGFWFF.

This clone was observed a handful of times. The CDR3 sequence is CSASGQGSYEQYF. The CDR3 DNA is TGCAGTGCTAGTGGGCAGGGGAGCTACGAGCAGTACTTC. The chain joins TRBV20-1 to TRBJ2-7; D is perhaps TRBD1 (6 bases). The CDR3 totals 13 residues. Trimming took off 3 bases at V and 3 bases at J, with 12 bases between the two ends. The V gene's germline CDR1 is DFQATT and CDR2 SNEGSKA (reference sequence).

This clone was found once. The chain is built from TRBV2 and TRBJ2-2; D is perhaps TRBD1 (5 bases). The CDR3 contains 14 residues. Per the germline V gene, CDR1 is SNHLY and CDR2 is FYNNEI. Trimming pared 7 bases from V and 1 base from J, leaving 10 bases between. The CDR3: CASISQGNTGELFF. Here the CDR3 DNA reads TGTGCCAGCATCTCTCAGGGGAACACCGGGGAGCTGTTTTTT.

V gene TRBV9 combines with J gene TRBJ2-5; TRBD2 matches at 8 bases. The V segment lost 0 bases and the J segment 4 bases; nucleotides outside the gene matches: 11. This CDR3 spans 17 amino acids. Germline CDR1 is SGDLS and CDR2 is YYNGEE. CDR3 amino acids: CASSVDGGAGIRETQYF. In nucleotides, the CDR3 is TGTGCCAGCAGCGTAGACGGGGGGGCCGGTATCCGAGAGACCCAGTACTTC.

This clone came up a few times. The CDR3 is CASRTGTGPYEQYF. DNA for the CDR3: TGTGCCAGCAGAACCGGGACAGGCCCGTACGAGCAGTACTTC. The chain combines TRBV5-5 with TRBJ2-7, with 8 nucleotides matching TRBD1. Per germline, CDR1 SGHKS and CDR2 YYEKEE (reference sequence). This CDR3 contains 14 residues. J was trimmed by 4 bases and V by 5 bases; bases with no gene match: 8.

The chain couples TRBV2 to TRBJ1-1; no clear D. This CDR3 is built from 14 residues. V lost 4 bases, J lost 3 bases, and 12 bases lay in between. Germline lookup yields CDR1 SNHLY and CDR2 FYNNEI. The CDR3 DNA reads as TGTGCCAGCAGTGTATCAGGATGGGACACTGAAGCTTTCTTT. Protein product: CASSVSGWDTEAFF.

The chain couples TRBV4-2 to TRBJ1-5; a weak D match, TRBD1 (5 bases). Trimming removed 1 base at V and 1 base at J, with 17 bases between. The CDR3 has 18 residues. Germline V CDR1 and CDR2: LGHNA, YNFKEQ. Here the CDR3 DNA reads TGTGCCAGCAGCCAAGTACCGCGCGATTGGGACAGCAATCAGCCCCAGCATTTT. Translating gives CASSQVPRDWDSNQPQHF.

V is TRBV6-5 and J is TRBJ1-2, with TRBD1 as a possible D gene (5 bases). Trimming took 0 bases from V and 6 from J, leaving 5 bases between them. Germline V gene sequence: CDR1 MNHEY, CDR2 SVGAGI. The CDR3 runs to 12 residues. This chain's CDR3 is CASSYSGDGYTF. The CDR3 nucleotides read TGTGCCAGCAGTTACTCGGGGGATGGCTACACCTTC.